The clone carrying this T cell receptor (beta chain) occurred a few times. Its antigen is unidentified. Libraries were prepared by immunoSEQ multiplex PCR; TCRdb keeps only in-frame clonotypes and omits some of them. Of around 130,000 clones listed, about 90% are singletons. These data are taken from a study of cytomegalovirus exposure and HLA in healthy donors. In the study overall: The 100 to 150 validation repertoires and the roughly 670 first-cohort repertoires shared a platform, a later analysis reported. Study-wide results and caveats: That first-cohort TCR clusters tended to co-occur in the 120 or so validation repertoires was found in a later analysis. The classifier reportedly diagnosed cytomegalovirus status with high sensitivity and specificity. In vitro work confirmed that a few CMV-associated chains recognize CMV antigens.

The TCR comes from a man aged 25 to 40 in good health and CMV-seronegative. Specimen: PBMCs.

CDR3 sequence: CASGGGYEQYF. The DNA of the CDR3 is TGCGCCAGCGGCGGGGGGTACGAGCAGTACTTC. The genes are TRBV5-1 and TRBJ2-7, with 8 bases aligning to TRBD2. CDR1 SGHRS and CDR2 YFSETQ come from the germline V gene. This CDR3 has 11 amino acids. V dropped 7 bases and J dropped 4; count of bases not matched to a gene: 1.